This TCR beta chain originates from a study of vaccination and CD4 T cells after COVID-19 (dated by TCRdb to 2022 to 2024). In terms of the full investigation: Every convalescent patient had a positive nasal swab PCR test for SARS-CoV-2, with mild disease in under ten patients and severe disease in one. Six males and four females were included in the convalescent cohort, with two Hispanic individuals, seven Caucasians, two Asians and one multiracial person represented. Participants got two doses of the Pfizer-BioNTech BNT162b2 vaccine (n=8) or two doses of the Moderna mRNA-1273 vaccine (n=2). Post-COVID blood samples were collected from convalescent patients a median of around 96 days after diagnosis, with a range of roughly 30 to 161 days. Post-vaccine blood samples were obtained a median of approximately 70 days after the second vaccine dose, with a range of about 12 to 241 days. In over 8 COVID-19 convalescent patients and a few infection-naive healthy vaccine recipients, the spike-specific CD4+ TCR repertoire before mRNA vaccination was compared with the repertoire after mRNA vaccination.

The convalescent patients' positive SARS-CoV-2 PCR tests were from March to December 2020, which was before the Alpha, Beta and Delta variants emerged in the United States. Ficoll-Paque Plus gradient centrifugation was used to isolate PBMCs from whole blood, and the isolated PBMCs were then either used fresh or cryopreserved at -140C. What the study reported, not specific to this receptor: The median count of SARS-CoV-2-reactive clonotypes went up from approximately 22 after infection to roughly 38 after vaccination, although the change was not significant. Relatively few convalescent patients were included in the study, and early timepoints after natural infection were not analyzed. Nearly all vaccine-specific clones in convalescent patients (304 of 307) were mono-reactive for SARS-CoV-2 spike rather than cross-reactive with common cold coronaviruses. Among the post-vaccine SARS-CoV-2-reactive clones in convalescent patients, a median 86.3% showed up only after vaccination, which suggests vaccine-specific priming.

Library preparation used PCR. Sequenced using an Illumina iSeq 100. In the authors' own workflow: Non-productive sequences were removed, and CDR3s not starting with C, not ending with F or W, or shorter than 7 amino acids were discarded. Using R version 3.6.1, CDR3 homology was evaluated through Levenshtein distances (stringdist) along with unrooted phylogenetic trees (ape). Starting from the raw public reads, TCRdb applied fastp trimming at Q25, assembled clones with MiXCR and retained in-frame beta chains. Rows merge per CDR3 protein into single entries with the most common DNA and genes. TCRdb's processing, not the authors' own work, is the source of the V and J calls. Within this sample are 20,000 to 25,000 distinct CDR3 sequences, with about 57% of them counted one time only. The ten top clones hold around 0.97% of the sample. CDR3 length: 14 amino acids, cysteine to phenylalanine. CDR3 DNA is the only sequence kept; it has 42 bases, read in frame from the first base. The V and J ends are trimmed by 0 bases and 5 bases, leaving 10 bases between them. The germline V gene (reference sequence) gives CDR1 as LNHNV and CDR2 as YYDKDF.

As concerns this clonotype: Its antigen is still unknown. Base qualities were left out, and no much larger clone turns up one base away.

Recombination joined TRBV15 with TRBJ2-5; no D gene is confidently identified. The source material was CD4+ T cells from blood, sampled before SARS-CoV-2 vaccination. This receptor was identified in a human donor who had recovered from COVID-19. The CDR3 reads CATSRDFSSETQYF. At the DNA level, the sequence is TGTGCCACCAGCAGAGATTTCAGCTCGGAGACCCAGTACTTC.